This T cell receptor beta chain was sequenced for a study of OX40 agonist ivuxolimab in advanced cancers. On this clone: Its antigen is not known.

Assay used: immunoSEQ multiplex PCR; TCRdb lists only in-frame clones, some missing. The sample records fewer than 85,000 clones, 85% to 95% being singletons. The germline CDR1 and CDR2 sequences are LNHDA and SQIVND (reference sequence). V was cut by 2 bases and J by 5 bases, with 9 bases left in between. This CDR3 is built from 13 residues. General observations from the study: Partial responders treated at 0.1-3.0 mg/kg exhibited clonal expansion among the lowest measured.

This chain connects TRBV19 to TRBJ2-5; D call uncertain. The receptor comes from an adult with an advanced solid tumor such as melanoma, head and neck, liver or kidney cancer. The material was CD4+ or CD8+ T cells sorted from blood, obtained in a trial of the OX40 agonist ivuxolimab. Here the CDR3 DNA reads TGTGCCAGTAGTATAAGGCATAGGGAGACCCAGTACTTC. Translating it yields CASSIRHRETQYF.